This is a list of T cell receptor beta chains from one sample in a study of Ad26.COV2.S vaccination and SARS-CoV-2 variants. Assay: immunoSEQ multiplex PCR; the TCRdb copy retains only in-frame clones and omits some. The sample lists 300,000 to 450,000 clones; about 85% were seen once. The specimen was peripheral blood, collected in a trial of Ad26.COV2.S vaccine versus placebo. The receptors were sampled from a person aged 18-60 years who received the Ad26.COV2.S COVID-19 vaccine or a placebo. CDR3s include the opening cysteine and the closing phenylalanine or tryptophan. D genes are given only for firm matches. Expanded clones get a size class; other rows say once, few or many, or leave the size out.

J gene: TRBJ2-1
CDR3 length: 15
clone size: -
V gene: TRBV6-5
D gene: -
CDR3 protein: CASSPRWSLANEQFF
CDR3 DNA: TGTGCCAGCAGTCCTCGCTGGAGTTTAGCCAATGAGCAGTTCTTC

J gene: TRBJ2-6
CDR3 length: 14
clone size: -
V gene: TRBV30
D gene: -
CDR3 protein: CAWSNRAGANVLTF
CDR3 DNA: TGTGCCTGGAGCAACAGGGCTGGGGCCAACGTCCTGACTTTC

J gene: TRBJ2-3
CDR3 length: 17
clone size: -
V gene: TRBV28
D gene: -
CDR3 protein: CASSSPFRGGGTDTQYF
CDR3 DNA: TGTGCCAGCAGTTCGCCATTCAGGGGAGGGGGCACAGATACGCAGTATTTT

J gene: TRBJ1-1
CDR3 length: 15
clone size: -
V gene: TRBV7-2
D gene: -
CDR3 protein: CASSFTGTASTEAFF
CDR3 DNA: TGTGCCAGCAGCTTCACCGGGACGGCATCCACTGAAGCTTTCTTT

J gene: TRBJ2-1
CDR3 length: 18
clone size: -
V gene: TRBV5-1
D gene: TRBD2
CDR3 protein: CASSLWGTGTSGDNEQFF
CDR3 DNA: TGCGCCAGCAGCTTGTGGGGGACCGGGACTAGCGGCGACAATGAGCAGTTCTTC

J gene: TRBJ2-7
CDR3 length: 16
clone size: -
V gene: TRBV13
D gene: TRBD1
CDR3 protein: CASSSYPGQGNHEQYF
CDR3 DNA: TGTGCCAGCAGCTCCTACCCGGGACAGGGCAACCACGAGCAGTACTTC

J gene: TRBJ2-5
CDR3 length: 15
clone size: few
V gene: TRBV7-2
D gene: TRBD1
CDR3 protein: CASSVGTGREETQYF
CDR3 DNA: TGTGCCAGCAGCGTAGGGACAGGGAGGGAAGAGACCCAGTACTTC

J gene: TRBJ2-1
CDR3 length: 14
clone size: -
V gene: TRBV7-6
D gene: TRBD2
CDR3 protein: CASSLVTSGDEQFF
CDR3 DNA: TGTGCCAGCAGCTTAGTTACTAGCGGGGACGAGCAGTTCTTC

J gene: TRBJ2-2
CDR3 length: 16
clone size: -
V gene: TRBV5-4
D gene: TRBD1
CDR3 protein: CASSLSDRGRTGELFF
CDR3 DNA: TGTGCCAGCAGCTTGTCGGACAGGGGTCGAACCGGGGAGCTGTTTTTT

J gene: TRBJ1-3
CDR3 length: 15
clone size: -
V gene: TRBV11-2
D gene: -
CDR3 protein: CASSLSGGSGNTIYF
CDR3 DNA: TGTGCCAGCAGCTTATCGGGGGGCTCTGGAAACACCATATATTTT

J gene: TRBJ2-1
CDR3 length: 17
clone size: -
V gene: TRBV28
D gene: -
CDR3 protein: CASSLLSGGISYNEQFF
CDR3 DNA: TGTGCCAGCAGTTTATTATCCGGCGGGATTTCCTACAATGAGCAGTTCTTC

J gene: TRBJ1-4
CDR3 length: 16
clone size: -
V gene: TRBV4-3
D gene: -
CDR3 protein: CASSQDTGFLREKLFF
CDR3 DNA: TGCGCCAGCAGCCAAGATACCGGGTTCCTCCGAGAAAAACTGTTTTTT

J gene: TRBJ2-7
CDR3 length: 13
clone size: -
V gene: TRBV12-3/TRBV12-4
D gene: -
CDR3 protein: CASSLKAPLEQYF
CDR3 DNA: TGTGCCAGCAGTTTAAAAGCGCCTCTCGAGCAGTACTTC

J gene: TRBJ2-1
CDR3 length: 16
clone size: -
V gene: TRBV24-1
D gene: -
CDR3 protein: CATSDLYGEGFNEQFF
CDR3 DNA: TGTGCCACCAGTGATTTGTACGGTGAAGGGTTCAATGAGCAGTTCTTC

J gene: TRBJ2-2
CDR3 length: 19
clone size: few
V gene: TRBV30
D gene: TRBD2
CDR3 protein: CAWSAGTSGTLHQRRELFF
CDR3 DNA: TGTGCCTGGAGTGCCGGGACTAGCGGCACCCTCCATCAAAGGCGGGAGCTGTTTTTT

J gene: TRBJ2-1
CDR3 length: 15
clone size: -
V gene: TRBV19
D gene: -
CDR3 protein: CASNSDSRPYNEQFF
CDR3 DNA: TGTGCCAGTAACTCGGACAGTCGCCCCTACAATGAGCAGTTCTTC

J gene: TRBJ1-5
CDR3 length: 14
clone size: -
V gene: TRBV11-2
D gene: -
CDR3 protein: CASSRGQYNQPQHF
CDR3 DNA: TGTGCCAGCAGCCGAGGACAGTACAATCAGCCCCAGCATTTT

J gene: TRBJ2-3
CDR3 length: 14
clone size: few
V gene: TRBV14
D gene: -
CDR3 protein: CASSRFLSLDTQYF
CDR3 DNA: TGTGCCAGCAGCCGATTCCTTAGCTTAGATACGCAGTATTTT

J gene: TRBJ2-1
CDR3 length: 14
clone size: once
V gene: TRBV7-9
D gene: -
CDR3 protein: CASSLVRGNNEQFF
CDR3 DNA: TGTGCCAGCAGCTTAGTTCGGGGGAACAATGAGCAGTTCTTC

J gene: TRBJ1-4
CDR3 length: 17
clone size: -
V gene: TRBV7-8
D gene: TRBD1
CDR3 protein: CASSLADRRYTNEKLFF
CDR3 DNA: TGTGCCAGCAGCTTAGCGGACAGGAGATACACTAATGAAAAACTGTTTTTT

J gene: TRBJ1-2
CDR3 length: 15
clone size: -
V gene: TRBV6-4
D gene: TRBD1
CDR3 protein: CASKGQETTNYGYTF
CDR3 DNA: TGTGCCAGCAAAGGACAGGAAACGACGAACTATGGCTACACCTTC

J gene: TRBJ1-5
CDR3 length: 15
clone size: -
V gene: TRBV5-4
D gene: -
CDR3 protein: CASSLGPNSNQPQHF
CDR3 DNA: TGTGCCAGCAGCTTGGGACCGAATAGCAATCAGCCCCAGCATTTT

J gene: TRBJ2-2
CDR3 length: 13
clone size: few
V gene: TRBV7-2
D gene: -
CDR3 protein: CASSLVFRGELFF
CDR3 DNA: TGTGCCAGCAGCTTAGTTTTCCGCGGGGAGCTGTTTTTT

J gene: TRBJ1-4
CDR3 length: 13
clone size: -
V gene: TRBV29-1
D gene: -
CDR3 protein: CSVRDLGGEKLFF
CDR3 DNA: TGCAGCGTCCGGGACCTAGGAGGAGAAAAACTGTTTTTT

J gene: TRBJ1-6
CDR3 length: 15
clone size: -
V gene: TRBV9
D gene: TRBD1
CDR3 protein: CASSVDGQGRSPLHF
CDR3 DNA: TGTGCCAGCAGCGTAGACGGACAGGGCAGGTCACCCCTCCACTTT

J gene: TRBJ2-5
CDR3 length: 14
clone size: once
V gene: TRBV27
D gene: TRBD1
CDR3 protein: CASRDRASQETQYF
CDR3 DNA: TGTGCCAGCAGAGACAGGGCGTCCCAAGAGACCCAGTACTTC

J gene: TRBJ2-5
CDR3 length: 12
clone size: -
V gene: TRBV7-2
D gene: TRBD2
CDR3 protein: CASSSSGGTQYF
CDR3 DNA: TGTGCCAGCAGCTCTAGCGGGGGGACCCAGTACTTC

J gene: TRBJ2-1
CDR3 length: 14
clone size: -
V gene: TRBV27
D gene: TRBD2
CDR3 protein: CASKGSGGRNEQFF
CDR3 DNA: TGTGCCAGCAAGGGGAGCGGGGGCCGCAATGAGCAGTTCTTC

J gene: TRBJ2-5
CDR3 length: 11
clone size: -
V gene: TRBV5-5
D gene: -
CDR3 protein: CASRLEETQYF
CDR3 DNA: TGTGCCAGCAGGCTGGAAGAGACCCAGTACTTC

J gene: TRBJ2-7
CDR3 length: 16
clone size: -
V gene: TRBV5-1
D gene: -
CDR3 protein: CASSFSSAGATYEQYF
CDR3 DNA: TGCGCCAGCAGCTTTAGTTCGGCGGGGGCTACCTACGAGCAGTACTTC

J gene: TRBJ1-6
CDR3 length: 15
clone size: -
V gene: TRBV28
D gene: -
CDR3 protein: CASSTPGPYNSPLHF
CDR3 DNA: TGTGCCAGCAGTACACCGGGACCTTATAATTCACCCCTCCACTTT

J gene: TRBJ2-7
CDR3 length: 15
clone size: -
V gene: TRBV4-3
D gene: TRBD1
CDR3 protein: CASSNEDRGPYEQYF
CDR3 DNA: TGCGCCAGCAGCAATGAGGACAGGGGGCCCTACGAGCAGTACTTC

J gene: TRBJ2-1
CDR3 length: 15
clone size: -
V gene: TRBV10-1
D gene: TRBD1
CDR3 protein: CASSESETGQHEQFF
CDR3 DNA: TGCGCCAGCAGTGAGTCAGAGACAGGGCAGCATGAGCAGTTCTTC

J gene: TRBJ2-1
CDR3 length: 16
clone size: once
V gene: TRBV11-2
D gene: TRBD2
CDR3 protein: CASSPPLGGRMNEQFF
CDR3 DNA: TGTGCCAGCAGCCCCCCTCTGGGCGGGAGGATGAATGAGCAGTTCTTC

J gene: TRBJ1-4
CDR3 length: 15
clone size: once
V gene: TRBV19
D gene: -
CDR3 protein: CASSPRGALSEKLFF
CDR3 DNA: TGTGCCAGTAGTCCTCGAGGGGCTTTAAGTGAAAAACTGTTTTTT

J gene: TRBJ1-2
CDR3 length: 12
clone size: -
V gene: TRBV30
D gene: -
CDR3 protein: CAWSETGIGYTF
CDR3 DNA: TGTGCCTGGAGTGAGACGGGGATCGGCTACACCTTC

J gene: TRBJ2-5
CDR3 length: 15
clone size: -
V gene: TRBV28
D gene: TRBD2
CDR3 protein: CASTTSGRFGETQYF
CDR3 DNA: TGTGCCAGCACGACTAGCGGGAGGTTCGGGGAGACCCAGTACTTC

J gene: TRBJ1-2
CDR3 length: 15
clone size: -
V gene: TRBV6-5
D gene: TRBD1
CDR3 protein: CASSYRGDREYGYTF
CDR3 DNA: TGTGCCAGCAGTTACCGGGGGGACAGGGAATATGGCTACACCTTC